Listed below are T cell receptor beta chains from one sample, sequenced in a study of T cells in Graves' hyperthyroidism and ophthalmopathy. TCRdb fed the multiplex PCR reads into MiXCR, producing one record per CDR3 protein. The table includes 300,000 or so distinct CDR3 sequences, approximately 17% detected once. The specimen was blood. Receptors were obtained from a man in his thirties or forties with Graves' hyperthyroidism. Each CDR3 is given with its conserved first and last residue. Some rows have no size entry. The others give once, few or many, or a class for an expanded clone.

clone size: many
V gene: TRBV5-1
CDR3 protein: CASSLAPPRNEQFF

clone size: many
V gene: TRBV28
CDR3 protein: CASTSREGFPYEQYF

clone size: many
V gene: TRBV30
CDR3 protein: CAGSGTGTGEQYF

clone size: NA
V gene: TRBV9
CDR3 protein: CASSARLAADNEQFF

clone size: many
V gene: TRBV11-2
CDR3 protein: CASSLNTLAGGQETQYF

clone size: NA
V gene: TRBV12-3/TRBV12-4
CDR3 protein: CASSFGPNTGELSF

clone size: once
V gene: TRBV24-1
CDR3 protein: CATSAEQTPDLSYNEQFF

clone size: few
V gene: TRBV24-1
CDR3 protein: CATSALQGSGYTF

clone size: many
V gene: TRBV20-1
CDR3 protein: CSARETGTGTYEQYF

clone size: many
V gene: TRBV30
CDR3 protein: CAWSATENQPQHF

clone size: NA
V gene: TRBV20-1
CDR3 protein: CSARGVRGNTEAFF

clone size: many
V gene: TRBV11-2
CDR3 protein: CASSPPGLAGKFF

clone size: many
V gene: TRBV7-2
CDR3 protein: CASSTSGTRSGNEQFF

clone size: many
V gene: TRBV12-3/TRBV12-4
CDR3 protein: CASSRDRSYNEQFF

clone size: NA
V gene: TRBV5-1
CDR3 protein: CASSPLGETGMGSPLHF